Listed here are 26 T cell receptor beta chains from one sample, sequenced in a study of tumor and adjacent non-tumor tissue in lung cancer (dated by TCRdb to 2016 to 2019). RNA was extracted from bulk unsorted tissue and checked for quality with a NanoDrop ND-1000 and an Agilent 2100. The library was obtained by multiplex PCR. Instrument on record: Illumina HiSeq 2500. Following protocols modified from ARM-PCR, the researchers constructed TCRbeta libraries through three rounds of nested PCR with primers (Table S4). TCRdb trimmed the raw reads at Q25, called clones with MiXCR and kept productive beta chains. Here each entry gathers all rows of one CDR3 protein and keeps the most common genes and DNA. Counted in this sample were 75,000 to 95,000 distinct CDR3 sequences; roughly 70% of them appeared once. The ten largest clonotypes hold 15% to 20% of the sample. What was sequenced was lung tumor tissue. The receptors were gathered from a man between 60 and 70 years old with non-small cell lung cancer.

In its sample, this clonotype was seen many times. The J gene is TRBJ2-3, the V gene TRBV5-4; 9 bases map to TRBD2. Germline V CDR1 and CDR2: SGHNT, YYREEE (reference sequence). V was pared by 1 base and J by 2 bases, with 11 bases of the junction left unmatched. The CDR3 sequence is 18 residues long. The CDR3 coding sequence is TGTGCCAGCAGCTTGCGTGGGGGAGCGGGAGGATCCACAGATACGCAGTATTTT. This gives the protein CASSLRGGAGGSTDTQYF.

This clonotype showed up many times. V gene TRBV6-6 combines with J gene TRBJ2-1, with unresolved D. Deletions cut 5 bases from V and 10 bases from J, with 18 bases between. Germline CDR1 is MNHNY and CDR2 is SVGAGI (reference sequence). This CDR3 contains 14 residues. The CDR3 nucleotides are TGTGCCAGCAGTCCGGAGACAACTACTGGGGAGCAGTTCTTC. Its protein product is CASSPETTTGEQFF.

To note about this clonotype: This CDR3 fails to terminate in the conserved phenylalanine or tryptophan, so it likely reflects a read error. The V and J genes are TRBV4-1 and TRBJ1-2, with 7 bases identical to TRBD1. CDR3 length: 15 residues. The germline V gene has CDR1 MGHRA and CDR2 YSYEKL. CDR3 bases: TGCGCCAGCAGCCAAGCTCCAACAGGGGCTTATGGTTACACCTTA. Translated, it gives CASSQAPTGAYGYTL.

A remark on this clonotype: Because the CDR3 is missing its conserved closing phenylalanine or tryptophan, this is likely a read error. The genes are TRBV12-3 or TRBV12-4 and TRBJ2-5, with D hard to call. The CDR3 extends over 12 amino acids. V was shortened by 5 bases and J by 4 bases, with 8 bases between the two germline ends. The CDR3 sequence: CASSIDIETQYL. DNA for the CDR3: TGTGCCAGCAGTATCGATATAGAGACCCAGTACCTC.

This clonotype has only a few counts. Just one base apart from a much larger clone, this may be a read error. The CDR3 loop is CVSSQETSGSNEQFF. The CDR3 DNA reads as TGCGTCAGCAGCCAAGAGACTAGCGGCAGCAATGAGCAGTTCTTC. The V gene is TRBV4-1, the J gene TRBJ2-1; 9 bases map to TRBD2. CDR3 size: 15 residues. Germline lookup yields CDR1 MGHRA and CDR2 YSYEKL.

As concerns this clonotype: Since the CDR3 does not end with the conserved phenylalanine or tryptophan, this likely comes from a read error. The chain carries TRBV6-5 and TRBJ2-1; 9 bases agree with TRBD2. CDR3 length: 17 residues. J lost 5 bases, V lost 0 bases, and 8 bases had no gene match. Germline values: CDR1 MNHEY, CDR2 SVGAGI. CDR3 region: CASSYSSRLAGNNEQFS. The CDR3 nucleotides read TGTGCCAGCAGTTACTCGAGTCGTCTAGCGGGAAACAATGAGCAGTTCTCC.

This chain joins TRBV6-2 or TRBV6-3 and TRBJ1-5, with D perhaps TRBD1 (6 bases). Looked up from germline, CDR1 is MNHEY and CDR2 is SVGEGT. The V gene lost 2 bases and the J gene lost 8 bases, with 16 bases spanning the gap. The CDR3 totals 15 residues. The chain's CDR3 is CASSYPVRGYKPQHF. CDR3 nucleotides: TGTGCCAGCAGTTACCCGGTCAGGGGATATAAGCCCCAGCATTTT.

To note about this clonotype: This may arise from a read error, as a much more abundant clone is one base away. This chain uses TRBV5-6 with TRBJ2-5, with D perhaps TRBD2 (6 bases). V shed 1 base and J shed 7 bases, with 29 bases lying between them. CDR1 is SGHDT, CDR2 YYEEEE, per germline. The CDR3 totals 19 residues. In DNA form, the CDR3 reads TGTGCCAGCAGCTTGAGGCGACTAGTGGGAGAGGGGAGTTATGGGACCCAGTACTTC. Encoded protein: CASSLRRLVGEGSYGTQYF. The variable domain in full, completed from reference TRBV5-6 and TRBJ2-5, reads DAGVTQSPTHLIKTRGQQVTLRCSPKSGHDTVSWYQQALGQGPQFIFQYYEEEERQRGNFPDRFSGHQFPNYSSELNVNALLLGDSALYLCASSLRRLVGEGSYGTQYFGPGTRLLVL.

V gene TRBV28 combines with J gene TRBJ2-6; D unclear. From germline, CDR1 is MDHEN and CDR2 SYDVKM. Trimming took 5 bases from V and 3 from J, leaving 5 bases between them. This CDR3 spans 13 amino acids. The CDR3 is CASSTCGANVLTF. The CDR3 DNA sequence: TGTGCCAGCAGTACCTGTGGGGCCAACGTCCTGACTTTC.

CDR3 protein: CASSYWQNPMNTEAFF. CDR3 bases: TGTGCCAGCAGTTACTGGCAGAACCCTATGAACACTGAAGCTTTCTTT. The V gene is TRBV6-5, the J gene TRBJ1-1, with D uncertain. V lost 1 base to trimming and J lost 0 bases, with 12 bases between them. The CDR3 consists of 16 residues. CDR1 is MNHEY, CDR2 SVGAGI, per germline.

Concerning this clonotype: Likely a read error: the CDR3 ends without its conserved phenylalanine or tryptophan. The genes are TRBV11-3 and TRBJ2-3; D is unclear. CDR3 size: 14 residues. CDR1 is SGHNT and CDR2 is YENEEA in the germline V gene. The CDR3: CASSLVGHTDTQYL. The CDR3 nucleotides are TGTGCCAGCAGTTTAGTCGGCCACACAGATACGCAGTATCTT.

V usage is TRBV11-2 and J usage is TRBJ2-3; 13 bases are a match to TRBD2. Germline V gives CDR1 SGHAT, CDR2 FQNNGV. The CDR3 totals 19 residues. J gave up 0 bases and V 5 bases, and 11 bases lay outside the gene matches. This CDR3 is CASSLTSGRNSPSTDTQYF. As DNA, the CDR3 is TGTGCCAGCAGCCTGACTAGCGGGAGGAATTCTCCTAGCACAGATACGCAGTATTTT.

Details on this clonotype: The conserved phenylalanine or tryptophan normally closing the CDR3 is absent here, so this likely arose from a read error. V and J are TRBV7-8 and TRBJ2-7; no reliable D call. V lost 7 bases and J 3 bases, leaving 13 bases between the germline ends. Germline V lookup: CDR1 SGHVS, CDR2 FQNEAQ. This CDR3 has 13 residues. The chain's CDR3 is CASNVKRYYEQYY. Written as DNA, the CDR3 is TGTGCCAGCAACGTCAAGAGGTACTACGAGCAGTACTAC.

This clonotype showed up many times. A single base separates this from a much larger clone, so it may be a read error. The V gene is TRBV11-2, the J gene TRBJ2-7; 9 bases align to TRBD1. CDR3 length equals 15 residues. CDR1 and CDR2 from the germline V gene are SGHAT and FQNNGV. V shed 8 bases and J 7 bases; nucleotides not matched to a gene: 15. Here the CDR3 reads CASGSPRDRAWEQYF. The CDR3 nucleotides read TGTGCCAGCGGCTCTCCCCGGGACAGGGCTTGGGAGCAGTACTTC. Full variable domain (rest looked up from reference TRBV11-2 and TRBJ2-7): EAGVAQSPRYKIIEKRQSVAFWCNPISGHATLYWYQQILGQGPKLLIQFQNNGVVDDSQLPKDRFSAERLKGVDSTLKIQPAKLEDSAVYLCASGSPRDRAWEQYFGPGTRLTVT.

As to this clonotype: At one of its ends the junction is not consistent with the germline gene, which may arise from a read error. This sequence joins TRBV4-1 and TRBJ2-4; tentative D call: TRBD1 (5 bases). This CDR3 region has 19 residues. From germline, CDR1 is MGHRA and CDR2 YSYEKL. CDR3 loop: CANSQDRVANRKAKNIQYF. The CDR3 nucleotides read TGCGCCAACAGCCAAGACAGAGTTGCTAACAGGAAAGCCAAAAACATTCAGTACTTC.

V usage is TRBV29-1 and J usage is TRBJ2-3; tentative D call: TRBD2 (6 bases). The length of the CDR3 is 15 residues. Germline CDR1 SQVTM, CDR2 ANQGSEA. Trimming shortened V by 3 bases and J by 4 bases, and 17 bases separated the two germline ends. The CDR3 loop is CSVEPSVGPADTQYF. The CDR3 DNA reads as TGCAGCGTTGAGCCTAGCGTGGGGCCGGCAGATACGCAGTATTTT.

A note on this clonotype: One end of the junction is discordant with germline, which a read error may explain. CDR3 sequence: CASSPTDTHYF. The CDR3 region has the DNA TGTGCCAGCAGCCCCACAGATACGCACTATTTT. The rearrangement uses TRBV11-2 and TRBJ2-3; D unclear. CDR1 and CDR2 (germline): SGHAT, FQNNGV. The CDR3 contains 11 residues.

Comment on this clonotype: This may be a read error, as it is one base from a much larger clone. The chain carries TRBV6-1 and TRBJ2-1; 8 nucleotides match TRBD1. CDR1 is MNHNS, CDR2 SASEGT, per germline. The CDR3 contains 13 residues. The CDR3: CASTRQGYNGQFF. CDR3 bases: TGTGCCAGCACCCGACAGGGGTACAATGGGCAGTTCTTC.

With regard to this clonotype: This may be a read error: a much more frequent sequence differs by one nucleotide. J is TRBJ2-2 and V is TRBV7-8, with D possibly TRBD1 on 6 matching bases. The CDR3 contains 15 residues. Germline CDR1 is SGHVS and CDR2 is FQNEAQ. The V and J ends lost 2 bases and 3 bases respectively, with 10 bases between them. CDR3 coding DNA: TGTGCCAGCAGCTTAATAGGGGGATACACCGGGGAGCTGTTTTTT. Protein product: CASSLIGGYTGELFF.

The chain joins TRBV11-2 to TRBJ2-3; tentative D call: TRBD2 (6 bases). CDR1 SGHAT and CDR2 FQNNGV come from the germline V gene. CDR3 length: 13 amino acids. The CDR3 coding sequence is TGTGCTAGCGGTTTTACCAGCACAGATACGCAGTATTTT. It specifies CASGFTSTDTQYF. Using reference TRBV11-2 and TRBJ2-3 for the parts outside the CDR3, the full variable domain is EAGVAQSPRYKIIEKRQSVAFWCNPISGHATLYWYQQILGQGPKLLIQFQNNGVVDDSQLPKDRFSAERLKGVDSTLKIQPAKLEDSAVYLCASGFTSTDTQYFGPGTRLTVL.

The rearrangement links TRBV30 to TRBJ2-7; 10 bases match TRBD1. V shed 5 bases and J 3 bases; nucleotides not matched to a gene: 7. The CDR3 is 14 amino acids. The germline gives CDR1 GTSNPN, CDR2 SVGIG (reference sequence). The CDR3 loop is CAWEGQGGIYEQYF. The CDR3 bases are TGTGCCTGGGAAGGACAGGGGGGCATCTACGAGCAGTACTTC.

V usage is TRBV11-3 and J usage is TRBJ2-7, with a tentative D call TRBD2 (6 bases). The CDR3 is made up of 15 amino acids. Germline V CDR1 and CDR2: SGHNT, YENEEA. The CDR3 reads CASRRARGSSYEQCV. As DNA, the CDR3 is TGTGCCAGTAGGAGGGCTAGAGGGAGCTCCTACGAGCAGTGCGTC.

As concerns this clonotype: A read error may be the cause here, since a much bigger clone is one base away. V is TRBV30 and J is TRBJ1-6; no clear D gene. The CDR3 has 14 amino acids. Germline V gene data show CDR1 as GTSNPN and CDR2 as SVGIG (reference sequence). Here the CDR3 DNA reads TGTGCCTGGAGAACTTTCTCCTCTAATTCACCCCTCCAATTT. Translation: CAWRTFSSNSPLQF.

As to this clonotype: A read error may produce the germline difference seen at one junction end. V usage is TRBV4-3 and J usage is TRBJ2-1; D possibly matches TRBD1 or TRBD2 (5 bases each). Germline CDR1 is LGHNA and CDR2 is YSLEER. This CDR3 has 18 residues. This CDR3 reads CASSQGPWGPGRKNEQFF. CDR3 bases: TGCGCCAGCAGCCAAGGCCCCTGGGGCCCGGGAAGGAAGAATGAGCAGTTCTTT.

Remarks on this clonotype: This sequence may be a read error, since a much larger clone differs from it by one base. This chain links TRBV20-1 with TRBJ2-5, with TRBD2 as a possible D gene (6 bases). Trimming stripped 6 bases from V and 4 bases from J, with 21 bases between. CDR3 size: 15 residues. The germline V gene has CDR1 DFQATT and CDR2 SNEGSKA (reference sequence). The CDR3 DNA reads as TGCAGTGCGTCTACTACTAACGGGAGAGGAGAGACCCAGTACTTC. Its protein is CSASTTNGRGETQYF.

Concerning this clonotype itself: An end of the junction does not agree with germline; a read error may underlie this. The genes are TRBV28 and TRBJ2-1, with D hard to call. Per germline, CDR1 MDHEN and CDR2 SYDVKM. This CDR3 is built from 11 residues. CDR3 in amino acids: CASSEALAQLF. CDR3 sequence (DNA): TGTGCCAGCAGTGAAGCACTTGCGCAGTTATTC.